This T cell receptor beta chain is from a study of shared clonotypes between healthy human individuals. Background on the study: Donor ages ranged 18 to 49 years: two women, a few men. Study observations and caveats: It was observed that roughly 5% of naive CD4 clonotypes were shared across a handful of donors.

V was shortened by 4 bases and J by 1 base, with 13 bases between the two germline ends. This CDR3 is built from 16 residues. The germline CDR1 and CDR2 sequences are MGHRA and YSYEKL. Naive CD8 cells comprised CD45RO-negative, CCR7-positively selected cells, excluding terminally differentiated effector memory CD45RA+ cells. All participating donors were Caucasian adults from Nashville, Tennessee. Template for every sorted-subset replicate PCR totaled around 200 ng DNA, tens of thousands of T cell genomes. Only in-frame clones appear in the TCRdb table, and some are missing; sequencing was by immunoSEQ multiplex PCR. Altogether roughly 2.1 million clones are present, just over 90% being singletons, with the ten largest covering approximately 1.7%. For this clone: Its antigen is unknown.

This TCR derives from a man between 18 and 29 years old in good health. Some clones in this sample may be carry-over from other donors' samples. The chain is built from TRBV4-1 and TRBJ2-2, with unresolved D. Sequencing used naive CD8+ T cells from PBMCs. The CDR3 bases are TGCGCCAGCAGCCGCCTCACGAAGGAGAACACCGGGGAGCTGTTTTTT. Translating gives CASSRLTKENTGELFF.